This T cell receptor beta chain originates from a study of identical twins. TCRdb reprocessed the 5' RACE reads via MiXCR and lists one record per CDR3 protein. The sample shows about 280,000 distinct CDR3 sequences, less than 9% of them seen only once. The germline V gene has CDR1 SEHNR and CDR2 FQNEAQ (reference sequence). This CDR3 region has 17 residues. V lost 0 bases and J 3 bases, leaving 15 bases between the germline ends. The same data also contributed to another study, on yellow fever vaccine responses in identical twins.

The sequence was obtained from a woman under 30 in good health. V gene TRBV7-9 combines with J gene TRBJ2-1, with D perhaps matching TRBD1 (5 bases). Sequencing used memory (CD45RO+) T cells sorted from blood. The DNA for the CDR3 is TGTGCCAGCAGCTTAGCGCTTGGACATGGCGGCTACAATGAGCAGTTCTTC. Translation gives CASSLALGHGGYNEQFF.